This entry concerns a single TCR beta chain. This sample is drawn from a study of blood T cell repertoires in COVID-19. Turning to the study itself: T cells, B-cell-depleted T cells, or PBMCs supplied cDNA or gDNA.

Using immunoSEQ multiplex PCR, the repertoire was profiled, and TCRdb retains in-frame clones only, with some absent. The sample consists of 75,000 to 100,000 clones, roughly four fifths of them appearing once. The CDR3 consists of 15 residues. Trimming at V came to 4 bases and at J to 5 bases, leaving 7 bases not matched to a gene. The germline CDR1 and CDR2 sequences are LNHDA and SQIVND (reference sequence). The specimen was peripheral blood. The V and J genes are TRBV19 and TRBJ1-1, with 10 bases lining up with TRBD1. The source is a man in his fifties with active or convalescent COVID-19. The CDR3 DNA is TGTGCCAGTAGTACCTGGGACAGGGGAGGTACTGAAGCTTTCTTT. This sequence encodes CASSTWDRGGTEAFF.